The next 25 T cell receptor beta chains were all read from a single sample in a study of blood T cells in healthy people across ages. A J-beta primer mix and a sample-barcoded 5' primer were used in a second PCR of roughly 6 to 12 cycles. TCRdb independently ran MiXCR on the 5' RACE reads; one entry per CDR3 protein. Of about 670,000 distinct CDR3 sequences in the sample, approximately 52% are singletons; the top ten hold about 13%. Sequenced sample: blood. Receptor source: an elderly woman in good health.

This clonotype was detected ten times or more. The chain uses TRBV29-1 and TRBJ2-7; the D gene could be TRBD1 or TRBD2 (5 bases each). This CDR3 has 14 residues. V dropped 7 bases and J dropped 3 bases, with 19 bases sitting between them. Germline-derived CDR1 and CDR2 are SQVTM and ANQGSEA. This CDR3 reads CSAAAGGVNYEQYF. CDR3 DNA: TGCAGCGCCGCCGCTGGGGGAGTAAACTACGAGCAGTACTTC.

The chain links TRBV3-1 to TRBJ2-1; 7 bases are a match to TRBD1. This CDR3 is built from 14 residues. Germline assignment: CDR1 LGHDT and CDR2 YNNKEL (reference sequence). Trimming removed 7 bases from V and 7 bases from J; junction bases left unmatched: 10. CDR3 coding DNA: TGTGCCAGCAACTCACAGGGGCGTCAAAATGAGCAGTTCTTC. Translation: CASNSQGRQNEQFF.

This rearrangement joins TRBV2 to TRBJ2-5; D uncertain. V was cut by 6 bases and J by 1 base, with 9 bases left in between. This CDR3 contains 13 residues. Germline lookup yields CDR1 SNHLY and CDR2 FYNNEI. CDR3 in DNA: TGTGCCAGCAGGATCAGCCGCCAAGAGACCCAGTACTTC. Translation: CASRISRQETQYF.

This rearrangement joins TRBV29-1 to TRBJ1-1; 7 bases are shared with TRBD1. The J segment lost 6 bases and the V segment lost 6 bases, leaving 10 bases of the junction unmatched. The CDR3 runs 13 residues. Germline V lookup: CDR1 SQVTM, CDR2 ANQGSEA. CDR3 in amino acids: CSVQTGWDPEAFF. CDR3 in DNA: TGCAGCGTCCAGACAGGGTGGGACCCTGAAGCTTTCTTT.

This clonotype was recorded once. The chain uses TRBV6-6 and TRBJ2-5; D remains unclear. Gene TRBJ2-7 matches the end of the DNA better, so the J call may be wrong. Germline CDR1 is MNHNY and CDR2 is SVGAGI (reference sequence). This CDR3 has 15 residues. The CDR3 nucleotides are TGTGCCAGCAGTTACTCACGGGTGGGCTCCTACGAGCAGTACTTC. Amino acid sequence: CASSYSRVGSYEQYF.

This clonotype was found once. With a much larger clone just one base away, this may be a read error. J is TRBJ2-7 and V is TRBV9; a possible D gene is TRBD2 (5 bases). V shed 4 bases and J shed 7 bases, with 18 bases lying between them. The CDR3 runs to 14 residues. Germline assignment: CDR1 SGDLS and CDR2 YYNGEE. DNA of the CDR3: TGTGCCAGCAGCCCACGGAGGAGCATCAATGAGCAGTACTTC. This gives the protein CASSPRRSINEQYF.

Here the CDR3 reads CSARDIAPQGYDEQFF. The CDR3 bases are TGCAGTGCTAGAGATATAGCGCCCCAGGGTTATGATGAGCAGTTCTTC. The chain has TRBV20-1 and TRBJ2-1; D is perhaps TRBD1 or TRBD2 (5 bases each). Trimming took off 0 bases at V and 8 bases at J, with 20 bases between the two ends. Germline assignment: CDR1 DFQATT and CDR2 SNEGSKA (reference sequence). This CDR3 has 16 amino acids.

V and J are TRBV10-1 and TRBJ1-2; D gene unclear. The V gene lost 4 bases and the J gene lost 2 bases, with 8 bases spanning the gap. There are 13 residues in the CDR3. CDR1 is WNHNN, CDR2 SYGVQD, per germline (reference sequence). The CDR3 DNA is TGCGCCAGCAGTGCGTGGGGAAACTATGGCTACACCTTC. It yields the protein CASSAWGNYGYTF.

Ten or more counts support this clonotype. As DNA, the CDR3 is TGCAGTGCTAGAGATTCGGGAGGGCCCTGGACAGATACGCAGTATTTT. As protein: CSARDSGGPWTDTQYF. The J gene is TRBJ2-3, the V gene TRBV20-1, with 8 bases identical to TRBD2. The CDR3 runs 16 residues. Trimming took 0 bases from V and 3 from J; bases not matched to a gene: 8. Germline V gives CDR1 DFQATT, CDR2 SNEGSKA (reference sequence).

This clonotype was recorded once. The chain carries TRBV9 and TRBJ2-5, with D possibly matching TRBD2 (6 bases). CDR1 and CDR2 from the germline V gene are SGDLS and YYNGEE. The V gene lost 2 bases and the J gene lost 1 base, with 15 bases spanning the gap. The length of the CDR3 is 16 residues. This CDR3 reads CASSVPTSYGQETQYF. The CDR3 nucleotides are TGTGCCAGCAGCGTCCCGACTAGTTACGGCCAAGAGACCCAGTACTTC.

This clonotype was detected only once. This rearrangement joins TRBV27 to TRBJ2-5; 7 nucleotides agree with TRBD2. The CDR3 length is 15 residues. After removal of 7 bases from V and 4 bases from J, the junction contained 12 bases not matched to a gene. Looked up from germline, CDR1 is MNHEY and CDR2 is SMNVEV (reference sequence). CDR3 coding DNA: TGTGCCAGCACCTCGGGGGGAAAAGGTCGAGAGACCCAGTACTTC. Translating it yields CASTSGGKGRETQYF.

This clonotype was picked up many times. The chain is built from TRBV29-1 and TRBJ1-2; no clear D gene. Germline V gene sequence: CDR1 SQVTM, CDR2 ANQGSEA. V lost 7 bases and J lost 2, with 11 bases in between. This CDR3 is 12 amino acids long. The CDR3 DNA reads as TGCAGCGCCGGCGGGGTAAACTATGGCTACACCTTC. It codes for CSAGGVNYGYTF.

In regard to this clonotype: It may be a read error: a sequence one base away is much more abundant. CDR3: CASSIPATANEQFF. As DNA, the CDR3 is TGTGCCAGTAGTATTCCGGCCACCGCCAATGAGCAGTTCTTC. V usage is TRBV19 and J usage is TRBJ2-1; D unclear. The CDR3 has 14 residues. Trimming took 3 bases from V and 6 from J, leaving 12 bases between them. Per the germline V gene, CDR1 is LNHDA and CDR2 is SQIVND (reference sequence).

The chain links TRBV7-2 to TRBJ2-1; 10 nucleotides match TRBD2. The CDR3 covers 15 residues. CDR1 SGHTA and CDR2 FQGNSA come from the germline V gene. Losses at the gene ends were 6 bases for V and 1 base for J; bases not matched to a gene: 3. Here the CDR3 reads CASRLSGRSYNEQFF. Written as DNA, the CDR3 is TGTGCCAGCAGACTTAGCGGGAGGTCCTACAATGAGCAGTTCTTC.

V gene TRBV4-2 combines with J gene TRBJ2-2, with TRBD1 matching 9 bases. CDR1 LGHNA and CDR2 YNFKEQ come from the germline V gene. CDR3 size: 14 residues. The trim removed 6 bases at V and 4 bases at J, leaving 3 bases unmatched. This CDR3 is CASRDRGATGELFF. As DNA, the CDR3 is TGTGCCAGCAGGGACAGGGGAGCCACCGGGGAGCTGTTTTTT.

This clonotype came up many times. This chain links TRBV10-3 with TRBJ2-7; a possible D gene is TRBD2 (5 bases). V was clipped by 1 base and J by 4 bases, with 23 bases between them. Germline loops: CDR1 ENHRY, CDR2 SYGVKD. The CDR3 runs 18 residues. The CDR3 DNA follows: TGTGCCATCAGTGAGTGGGAGATCGGGAAGACACCGCAGTACGAGCAGTACTTC. Translating it yields CAISEWEIGKTPQYEQYF.

A note on this clonotype: A much bigger clone sits one base away, suggesting this may be a read error. The chain links TRBV14 to TRBJ2-1; D is unresolved. This CDR3 comprises 17 residues. Germline assignment: CDR1 SGHDN and CDR2 FVKESK. CDR3 DNA sequence: TGTGCCAGCAGCCAATTTTTCCAGGCAAGCTCCTACAATGGGCAGTTCTTC. This gives the protein CASSQFFQASSYNGQFF.

This clonotype was observed a few times. Mismatch with germline at one junction end may stem from a read error. The chain couples TRBV7-9 to TRBJ2-1; 13 positions match TRBD2. The germline gives CDR1 SEHNR, CDR2 FQNEAQ (reference sequence). The CDR3 totals 15 residues. The chain's CDR3 is CASSLHGLAGDEQFF. The CDR3 coding sequence is TGTGCCAGTAGCTTACACGGACTAGCGGGAGATGAGCAGTTCTTC.

This clonotype showed up many times. The chain has TRBV27 and TRBJ2-5; D is uncertain. V was pared by 3 bases and J by 5 bases, with 10 bases between. The CDR3 is made up of 13 amino acids. In germline, CDR1 is MNHEY, CDR2 SMNVEV (reference sequence). The CDR3 spells CASSLGRWETQYF. CDR3 nucleotide sequence: TGTGCCAGCAGTTTGGGAAGGTGGGAGACCCAGTACTTC.

The V gene is TRBV2, the J gene TRBJ1-1, with D tentatively TRBD1 (6 bases). The V end was cut by 6 bases, the J end by 5 bases, with 22 bases between. This CDR3 has 16 residues. Germline V gene lookup returns CDR1 SNHLY and CDR2 FYNNEI. The CDR3 DNA follows: TGTGCCAGCAGCACGGACAGAGCTCCCAGAGGGACTGAAGCTTTCTTT. Translated, it gives CASSTDRAPRGTEAFF. The full variable domain, in which reference TRBV2 and TRBJ1-1 provide the parts outside the CDR3, is EPEVTQTPSHQVTQMGQEVILRCVPISNHLYFYWYRQILGQKVEFLVSFYNNEISEKSEIFDDQFSVERPDGSNFTLKIRSTKLEDSAMYFCASSTDRAPRGTEAFFGQGTRLTVV.

This rearrangement joins TRBV20-1 to TRBJ2-5; 13 bases are a match to TRBD2. Trimming cost V 3 bases and J 3 bases; bases outside gene matches: 1. The CDR3 runs to 14 residues. Germline V gene sequence: CDR1 DFQATT, CDR2 SNEGSKA (reference sequence). This chain's CDR3 is CSASGLAGEETQYF. CDR3 DNA: TGCAGTGCTAGCGGACTAGCGGGGGAAGAGACCCAGTACTTC.

Only a few counts were recorded for this clonotype. The chain has TRBV3-1 and TRBJ2-1; D might be TRBD1 (6 bases). The CDR3 loop spans 16 amino acids. Trimming took off 4 bases at V and 4 bases at J, with 17 bases between the two ends. Per germline, CDR1 LGHDT and CDR2 YNNKEL (reference sequence). CDR3 region: CASSRGLGQQYNEQFF. The CDR3 DNA is TGTGCCAGCAGCCGCGGTTTAGGACAGCAATACAATGAGCAGTTCTTC.

The chain joins TRBV7-2 to TRBJ2-3, with D maybe TRBD1 (5 bases). Germline assignment: CDR1 SGHTA and CDR2 FQGNSA. CDR3 size: 15 residues. Trimming cost V 4 bases and J 2 bases, with 13 bases left between them. Here the CDR3 DNA reads TGTGCCAGCAGCTCGACAGTACAATTCACAGATACGCAGTATTTT. This translates into CASSSTVQFTDTQYF.

On this clonotype itself: A much larger clonotype is one base distant, so this may be a read error. The J gene is TRBJ1-2, the V gene TRBV5-1; weak D call: TRBD1 (5 bases). Trimming pared 2 bases from V and 6 bases from J, leaving 17 bases between. Looked up from germline, CDR1 is SGHRS and CDR2 is YFSETQ. The CDR3 is 15 residues long. As DNA, the CDR3 is TGCGCCAGCAGCTTTGCCTCTGGGGCCTGGGATGGCTACACCTTC. Translated: CASSFASGAWDGYTF.

The rearrangement joins TRBV29-1 to TRBJ2-2; 7 bases agree with TRBD1. The CDR3 is 13 residues long. The V segment lost 4 bases and the J segment 4 bases; nucleotides outside the gene matches: 3. Germline CDR1 and CDR2: SQVTM and ANQGSEA. The CDR3 loop reads CSVVPGGTGELFF. In DNA, the CDR3 is TGCAGCGTTGTTCCAGGGGGCACCGGGGAGCTGTTTTTT.